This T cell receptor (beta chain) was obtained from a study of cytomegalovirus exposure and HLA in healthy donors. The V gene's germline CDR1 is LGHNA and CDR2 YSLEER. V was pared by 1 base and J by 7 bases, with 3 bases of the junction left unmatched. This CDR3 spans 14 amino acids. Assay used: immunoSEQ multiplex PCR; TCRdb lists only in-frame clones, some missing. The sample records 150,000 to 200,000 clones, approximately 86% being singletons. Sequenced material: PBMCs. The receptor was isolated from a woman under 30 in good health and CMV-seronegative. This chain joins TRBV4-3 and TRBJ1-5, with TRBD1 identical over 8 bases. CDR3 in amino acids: CASSQGGDRQPQHF. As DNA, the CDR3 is TGCGCCAGCAGCCAAGGGGGGGACAGGCAGCCCCAGCATTTT.